This T cell receptor beta chain was recorded in a study of blood T cell repertoires in COVID-19. Study context: The cDNA or gDNA used as material had been derived from T cells, B-cell-depleted T cells, or PBMCs.

Cohort placement rested on clinical history that participants reported themselves. Authors' methods: Reference gene primer amplification yielded estimated nucleated cell counts. Measured with immunoSEQ multiplex PCR; TCRdb has only the in-frame clones, and not every one. That table is the source of V, J and clone size, and D and trimming were worked out from the DNA. The sample has about 270,000 clones, about 88% seen once; the top ten hold around 2.9%. Germline CDR1 and CDR2: KGHSH and LQKENI. The CDR3 covers 17 residues. J lost 0 bases, V lost 0 bases, and 2 bases had no gene match. This TCR was sampled from a woman in her 50s who had recovered from COVID-19. The sample was PBMCs or T cells enriched from blood (not recorded which). The chain combines TRBV18 with TRBJ2-1; 10 nucleotides line up with TRBD2. The chain's CDR3 is CASSPPGLAASYNEQFF. The CDR3 coding sequence is TGTGCCAGCTCACCACCAGGACTAGCGGCCTCCTACAATGAGCAGTTCTTC.